A single sample gave rise to the 9 T cell receptor beta chains below, sequenced in a study of TIL therapy for anti-PD-1-resistant metastatic lung cancer. Sequencing used immunoSEQ v3. The repertoire was sequenced with immunoSEQ multiplex PCR; TCRdb's copy has only in-frame clones and lacks some. The data show under 100,000 clones, less than 70% seen once. Time point meaning: pre-treatment sample, taken before nivolumab and TIL therapy. Most excised metastases sampled were pleural nodules or supraclavicular lymph nodes. Sequences were derived from tumor tissue, sampled at baseline. The receptors come from a person between 25 and 79 years old with non-small cell lung cancer.

The table lists this clone with many counts. One end of the junction does not line up with germline, which may come from a read error. V is TRBV12-5 and J is TRBJ1-2; unclear D gene. From germline, CDR1 is LGHNT and CDR2 FRNRAP. This CDR3 has 10 residues. The CDR3 is CASGLGGYTF. Here the CDR3 DNA reads TGTGCTAGTGGATTGGGGGGCTACACCTTC.

This clone was recorded a few times. V gene TRBV6-2 or TRBV6-3 combines with J gene TRBJ2-1; no clear D. The CDR3 contains 13 residues. Trimming pared 2 bases from V and 5 bases from J, leaving 7 bases between. Germline V gene lookup returns CDR1 MNHEY and CDR2 SVGEGT. CDR3 loop: CASSYNLNNEQFF. The CDR3 DNA reads TGTGCCAGCAGTTACAATCTTAACAATGAGCAGTTCTTC.

CDR3 sequence (DNA): TGTGCCAGCAGCCACACATACTACGAGCAGTACTTC. This codes for CASSHTYYEQYF. The V and J genes are TRBV14 and TRBJ2-7; D remains ambiguous. Germline CDR1 and CDR2: SGHDN and FVKESK. The V end was cut by 3 bases, the J end by 3 bases, with 6 bases between. This CDR3 is built from 12 residues. Using reference TRBV14 and TRBJ2-7 for the parts outside the CDR3, the full variable domain is EAGVTQFPSHSVIEKGQTVTLRCDPISGHDNLYWYRRVMGKEIKFLLHFVKESKQDESGMPNNRFLAERTGGTYSTLKVQPAELEDSGVYFCASSHTYYEQYFGPGTRLTVT.

The chain couples TRBV12-3 or TRBV12-4 to TRBJ1-2; 7 bases agree with TRBD1. V was clipped by 6 bases and J by 8 bases; unmatched bases: 6. The CDR3 is 12 residues long. The CDR3 region has the DNA TGTGCCAGCAGCGGACAGGCCCTGGGCTACACCTTC. Translated: CASSGQALGYTF.

The chain carries TRBV12-1 and TRBJ2-5; the table's D call TRBD2 went unverified against the DNA. TRBV12-1 is deemed a pseudogene. The length of the CDR3 is 16 residues. The CDR3, as DNA: TGTGCCAGCAGTTACGGACTAGCGGGGGCTGAAGGGACCCAGTACTTC. Its protein product is CASSYGLAGAEGTQYF.

This clone was seen a few times. The chain uses TRBV29-1 and TRBJ2-7; the match to TRBD2 covers 11 bases. The CDR3 extends over 11 amino acids. With 7 bases clipped from V and 7 bases from J, the junction kept 3 bases outside the gene matches. Germline CDR1 reads SQVTM; CDR2 reads ANQGSEA. The CDR3, as DNA: TGCAGCGGTCGACTAGCGGGGGAGCAGTACTTC. Encoded protein: CSGRLAGEQYF.

The chain carries TRBV5-1 and TRBJ2-1, with a weak D call TRBD2 (6 bases). The V gene's germline CDR1 is SGHRS and CDR2 YFSETQ. The CDR3 has 16 residues. With 0 bases removed from V and 0 bases from J, the gap between germline ends came to 10 bases. The chain's CDR3 is CASSLVGGSSYNEQFF. The CDR3 DNA reads TGCGCCAGCAGCTTGGTTGGGGGGAGCTCCTACAATGAGCAGTTCTTC. The entire variable domain, with the rest obtained from reference TRBV5-1 and TRBJ2-1, is as follows: KAGVTQTPRYLIKTRGQQVTLSCSPISGHRSVSWYQQTPGQGLQFLFEYFSETQRNKGNFPGRFSGRQFSNSRSEMNVSTLELGDSALYLCASSLVGGSSYNEQFFGPGTRLTVL.

This chain links TRBV18 with TRBJ2-1; 7 positions agree with TRBD2. This CDR3 spans 17 amino acids. V lost 3 bases to trimming and J lost 7 bases; unmatched junction nucleotides: 15. CDR1 is KGHSH and CDR2 is LQKENI in the germline V gene. CDR3 region: CASSPGGSRGVRNEQFF. The CDR3 DNA sequence: TGTGCCAGCTCACCGGGGGGGTCCCGAGGAGTCCGTAATGAGCAGTTCTTC.

This rearrangement joins TRBV14 to TRBJ2-1, with D unresolved. The germline V and J ends were trimmed by 4 bases and 1 base, with 5 bases remaining between them. CDR3 size: 13 residues. Germline lookup yields CDR1 SGHDN and CDR2 FVKESK. CDR3 sequence: CASSRQSYNEQFF. The CDR3 nucleotides read TGTGCCAGCAGCCGCCAGTCCTACAATGAGCAGTTCTTC.